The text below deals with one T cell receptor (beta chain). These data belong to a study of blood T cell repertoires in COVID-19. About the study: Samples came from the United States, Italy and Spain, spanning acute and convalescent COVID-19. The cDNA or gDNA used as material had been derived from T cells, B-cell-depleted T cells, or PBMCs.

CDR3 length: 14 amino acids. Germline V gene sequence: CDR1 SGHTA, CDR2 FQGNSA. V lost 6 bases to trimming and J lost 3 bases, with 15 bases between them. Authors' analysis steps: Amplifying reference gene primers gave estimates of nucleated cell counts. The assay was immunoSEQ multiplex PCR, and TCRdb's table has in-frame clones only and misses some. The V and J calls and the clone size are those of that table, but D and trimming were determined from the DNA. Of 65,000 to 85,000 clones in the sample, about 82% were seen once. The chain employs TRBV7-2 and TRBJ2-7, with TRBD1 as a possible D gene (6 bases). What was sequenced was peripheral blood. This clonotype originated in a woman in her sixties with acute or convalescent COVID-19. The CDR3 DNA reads TGTGCCAGCAGTTTGGACAGCCAGAGCTACGAGCAGTACTTC. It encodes CASSLDSQSYEQYF.